Each of the 18 T cell receptor beta chains below was sequenced from the same sample in a study of regulatory T cells in long-lasting Graves disease. Time point described: newly diagnosed GD, antithyroid drugs for less than 3 months. After RNA was extracted from PBMCs, the TCR library was made from it. Investigators prepared the TCR beta libraries by applying iRepertoire HTBI primers and Arm-PCR of CDR3 regions. TCRdb called the multiplex PCR reads again in MiXCR, with one record for every CDR3 protein. There are hundreds of thousands of distinct CDR3 sequences in the sample; around 16% occur only once, and 22% lies in the top ten. The input for sequencing was peripheral blood mononuclear cells (PBMCs), taken at new diagnosis, from a patient treated with antithyroid drugs. The receptors shown here come from a female donor with Graves disease.

Comments on this clonotype: The junction differs from germline at one of its ends, possibly a read error. V usage is TRBV5-6 and J usage is TRBJ1-5, with 10 bases lining up with TRBD1. There are 15 residues in the CDR3. The germline V gene encodes CDR1 SGHDT and CDR2 YYEEEE. The DNA for the CDR3 is TGTGCCAGCAGCTTGGAGGGGACAGGGGATCAGCCCCAACATTTT. Translating gives CASSLEGTGDQPQHF.

This clonotype has more than one count but fewer than ten. The chain joins TRBV11-2 to TRBJ2-7; D may be TRBD1 or TRBD2 (5 bases each). V dropped 5 bases and J dropped 0 bases, with 11 bases sitting between them. The CDR3 covers 14 residues. The germline gives CDR1 SGHAT, CDR2 FQNNGV. The CDR3 nucleotides read TGTGCCAGCAGCGCGTCTGGGGGCTCCTACGAGCAGTACTTC. It yields the protein CASSASGGSYEQYF.

The table lists this clonotype with a few counts. The chain combines TRBV24-1 with TRBJ2-7, with TRBD2 identical over 7 bases. Germline-derived CDR1 and CDR2 are KGHDR and SFDVKD. CDR3 length: 14 residues. With V trimmed by 3 bases and J by 2 bases, 3 bases remained unmatched. CDR3 sequence (DNA): TGTGCCACCAGTGATCCCGGGACTACCTACGAGCAGTACTTC. It encodes CATSDPGTTYEQYF.

This clonotype was picked up a small number of times. V is TRBV3-1 and J is TRBJ1-1; D is undetermined. The length of the CDR3 is 13 residues. CDR1 is LGHDT, CDR2 YNNKEL, per germline (reference sequence). V was trimmed by 1 base and J by 4 bases, leaving 7 bases between them. This CDR3 reads CASSQARATEAFF. The CDR3 DNA reads as TGTGCCAGCAGCCAAGCCCGCGCCACTGAAGCTTTCTTT.

The rearrangement uses TRBV7-3 and TRBJ1-1; weak D call: TRBD1 (5 bases). Germline V gene data show CDR1 as SGHTA and CDR2 as FQGTGA. Trimming removed 8 bases at V and 7 bases at J, with 17 bases between. The CDR3 spans 13 residues. CDR3 protein: CASQIDWGHEAFF. The CDR3 DNA reads TGTGCCAGCCAGATTGATTGGGGCCATGAAGCTTTCTTT.

The CDR3 spells CASSLLGGEDTGELFF. CDR3 in DNA: TGTGCCAGCAGCCTCCTGGGGGGCGAGGACACCGGGGAGCTGTTTTTT. The J gene is TRBJ2-2, the V gene TRBV7-3, with D perhaps being TRBD1 or TRBD2 (6 bases each). CDR1 and CDR2 (germline): SGHTA, FQGTGA. The V and J ends lost 5 bases and 3 bases respectively, with 16 bases between them. The CDR3 extends over 16 amino acids.

The sample holds many counts of this clonotype. The chain has TRBV18 and TRBJ2-7, with D possibly being TRBD2 (6 bases). Germline V gene sequence: CDR1 KGHSH, CDR2 LQKENI. Between the trimmed V and J ends, which lost 4 bases and 2 bases, there was a span of 12 bases. CDR3 length: 14 residues. CDR3 in amino acids: CASSLADYAYEQYF. DNA of the CDR3: TGTGCCAGCTCACTAGCGGATTATGCCTACGAGCAGTACTTC.

This clonotype was seen at least ten times. The chain employs TRBV5-1 and TRBJ1-5; D might be TRBD1 (6 bases). From germline, CDR1 is SGHRS and CDR2 YFSETQ. CDR3 size: 14 residues. Deletions cut 2 bases from V and 5 bases from J, with 11 bases between. CDR3 bases: TGCGCCAGCAGCTTCGGTTCAGGGGATCAGCCCCAGCATTTT. Translation gives CASSFGSGDQPQHF.

With regard to this clonotype: This sequence is one base from a far larger clone and is likely a read error. This chain links TRBV7-2 with TRBJ2-1; D is possibly TRBD1 (6 bases). The V end lost 2 bases, the J end lost 10 bases, and 15 bases lay between the germline ends. Germline assignment: CDR1 SGHTA and CDR2 FQGNSA. The CDR3 has 14 residues. The CDR3 coding sequence is TGTGCCAGCAGCTTACAGGGGATGACCTACGAGCAGTTCTTC. It yields the protein CASSLQGMTYEQFF. Variable domain in full (rest from reference TRBV7-2 and TRBJ2-1): GAGVSQSPSNKVTEKGKDVELRCDPISGHTALYWYRQSLGQGLEFLIYFQGNSAPDKSGLPSDRFSAERTGGSVSTLTIQRTQQEDSAVYLCASSLQGMTYEQFFGPGTRLTVL.

The rearrangement links TRBV29-1 to TRBJ2-5; 9 positions match TRBD2. CDR1 SQVTM and CDR2 ANQGSEA come from the germline V gene. V shed 0 bases, J shed 1 base, and the junction held 9 bases outside the gene matches. The CDR3 covers 17 residues. The CDR3 nucleotides read TGCAGCGTTGAAGATCTGGGGCTAGCGGGGTCCCAAGAGACCCAGTACTTC. It translates to CSVEDLGLAGSQETQYF.

This clonotype has ten or more counts. V is TRBV5-1 and J is TRBJ1-1; D gene unclear. Germline CDR1 reads SGHRS; CDR2 reads YFSETQ. V shed 0 bases and J shed 1 base, with 7 bases lying between them. The CDR3 spans 14 residues. In nucleotides, the CDR3 is TGCGCCAGCAGCTTGGCCTCCGAGAACACTGAAGCTTTCTTT. The encoded protein is CASSLASENTEAFF.

This clonotype was found a few times. A clone one base away is much larger, so this may be a read error. The V gene is TRBV19, the J gene TRBJ2-2, with TRBD1 matching 8 bases. CDR1 is LNHDA and CDR2 is SQIVND in the germline V gene (reference sequence). The trim removed 9 bases at V and 4 bases at J, leaving 7 bases unmatched. This CDR3 has 14 amino acids. In DNA form, the CDR3 reads TGTGCCAGCAGCGGACAGGGCCCCACCGGGGAGCTGTTTTTT. It is translated as CASSGQGPTGELFF.

The chain's CDR3 is CASSLGISTDTQYF. CDR3 nucleotides: TGTGCCAGCAGCCTCGGGATATCCACAGATACGCAGTATTTT. The V gene is TRBV11-2, the J gene TRBJ2-3, with D perhaps TRBD2 (5 bases). Germline V lookup: CDR1 SGHAT, CDR2 FQNNGV. Trimming removed 5 bases from V and 2 bases from J, with 11 bases in between. The CDR3 is made up of 14 amino acids. Filled out from reference TRBV11-2 and TRBJ2-3, the complete variable domain reads EAGVAQSPRYKIIEKRQSVAFWCNPISGHATLYWYQQILGQGPKLLIQFQNNGVVDDSQLPKDRFSAERLKGVDSTLKIQPAKLEDSAVYLCASSLGISTDTQYFGPGTRLTVL.

This clonotype appeared many times. The chain carries TRBV30 and TRBJ1-5; 9 bases fit TRBD1. Unmatched junction bases numbered 8, after V lost 1 base and J lost 7 bases. The CDR3 has 15 residues. In germline, CDR1 is GTSNPN, CDR2 SVGIG (reference sequence). The CDR3 DNA reads TGTGCCTGGAGTGATAAGGACAGGGGTCGCCAGCCCCAGCATTTT. It is translated as CAWSDKDRGRQPQHF.

This clonotype showed up just a few times. A much larger clone differs from this one at a single base, so this may be a read error. The chain is built from TRBV7-2 and TRBJ1-3; 10 bases align to TRBD1. This CDR3 has 16 residues. J gave up 4 bases and V 2 bases, and 5 bases lay outside the gene matches. Germline V gives CDR1 SGHTA, CDR2 FQGNSA. This CDR3 is CASSLTDRGLGNTIYF. The DNA for the CDR3 is TGTGCCAGCAGCTTAACTGACAGGGGGCTGGGAAACACCATATATTTT.

This clonotype was seen a few times. The J gene is TRBJ2-3, the V gene TRBV30, with D uncertain. Germline V gene lookup returns CDR1 GTSNPN and CDR2 SVGIG (reference sequence). This CDR3 spans 12 amino acids. The CDR3 nucleotides are TGTGCTTGGCAGCTGGTTGGAGATACGCAGTATTTT. This sequence encodes CAWQLVGDTQYF.

This clonotype has just a few counts. CDR3 amino acids: CASSPGHPNTEAFF. The CDR3 nucleotides are TGCGCCAGCAGCCCCGGACATCCTAACACTGAAGCTTTCTTT. The V and J genes are TRBV5-1 and TRBJ1-1; the D gene is possibly TRBD1 (5 bases). Germline CDR1 SGHRS, CDR2 YFSETQ. The CDR3 extends over 14 amino acids. V was cut by 4 bases and J by 2 bases, with 12 bases left in between.

This clonotype was seen repeatedly, ten times or more. For the CDR3, the DNA is TGTGCCAGCACCTACCACTTAAGGGTGAACACTGAAGCTTTCTTT. Protein sequence: CASTYHLRVNTEAFF. V gene TRBV6-1 combines with J gene TRBJ1-1; no definite D call. CDR1 is MNHNS and CDR2 is SASEGT in the germline V gene. The CDR3 is 15 amino acids. Between the trimmed V and J ends, which lost 7 bases and 0 bases, there was a span of 15 bases.